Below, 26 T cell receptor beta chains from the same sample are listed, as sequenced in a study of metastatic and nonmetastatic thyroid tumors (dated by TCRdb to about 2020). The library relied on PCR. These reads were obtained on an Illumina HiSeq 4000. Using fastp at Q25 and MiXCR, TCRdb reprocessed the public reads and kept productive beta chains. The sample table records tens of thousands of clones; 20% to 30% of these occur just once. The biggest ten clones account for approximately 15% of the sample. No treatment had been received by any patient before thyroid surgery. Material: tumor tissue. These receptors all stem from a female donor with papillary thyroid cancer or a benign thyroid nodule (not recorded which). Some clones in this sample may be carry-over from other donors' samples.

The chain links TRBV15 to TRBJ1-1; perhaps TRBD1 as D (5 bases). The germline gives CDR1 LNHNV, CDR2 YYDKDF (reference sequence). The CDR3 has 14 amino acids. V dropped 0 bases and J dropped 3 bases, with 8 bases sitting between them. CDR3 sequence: CATSRDRVDTEAFF. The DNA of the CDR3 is TGTGCCACCAGCAGAGACAGGGTGGACACTGAAGCTTTCTTT.

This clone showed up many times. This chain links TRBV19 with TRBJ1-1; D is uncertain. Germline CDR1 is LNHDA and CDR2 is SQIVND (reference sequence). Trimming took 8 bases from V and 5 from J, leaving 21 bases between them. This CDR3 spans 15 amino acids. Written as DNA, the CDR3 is TGTGCCAGTTCTTCAGTCGGGGTTTTAGTAACTGAAGCTTTCTTT. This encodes CASSSVGVLVTEAFF. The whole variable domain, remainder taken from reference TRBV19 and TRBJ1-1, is DGGITQSPKYLFRKEGQNVTLSCEQNLNHDAMYWYRQDPGQGLRLIYYSQIVNDFQKGDIAEGYSVSREKKESFPLTVTSAQKNPTAFYLCASSSVGVLVTEAFFGQGTRLTVV.

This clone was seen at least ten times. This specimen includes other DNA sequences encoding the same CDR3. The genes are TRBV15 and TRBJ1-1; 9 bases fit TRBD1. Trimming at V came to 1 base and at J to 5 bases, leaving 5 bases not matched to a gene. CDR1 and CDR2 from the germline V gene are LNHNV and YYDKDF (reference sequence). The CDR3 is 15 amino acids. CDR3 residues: CATSRGTGAETEAFF. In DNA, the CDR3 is TGTGCCACCAGCAGAGGGACAGGGGCCGAGACTGAAGCTTTCTTT. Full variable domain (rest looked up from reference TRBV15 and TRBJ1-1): DAMVIQNPRYQVTQFGKPVTLSCSQTLNHNVMYWYQQKSSQAPKLLFHYYDKDFNNEADTPDNFQSRRPNTSFCFLDIRSPGLGDTAMYLCATSRGTGAETEAFFGQGTRLTVV.

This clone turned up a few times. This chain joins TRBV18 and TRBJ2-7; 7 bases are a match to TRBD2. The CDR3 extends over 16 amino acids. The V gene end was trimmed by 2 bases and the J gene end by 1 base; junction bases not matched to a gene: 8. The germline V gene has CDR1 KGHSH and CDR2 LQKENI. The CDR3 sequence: CASSPRGSGESYEQYF. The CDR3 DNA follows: TGTGCCAGCTCACCAAGAGGGAGCGGGGAGTCCTACGAGCAGTACTTC.

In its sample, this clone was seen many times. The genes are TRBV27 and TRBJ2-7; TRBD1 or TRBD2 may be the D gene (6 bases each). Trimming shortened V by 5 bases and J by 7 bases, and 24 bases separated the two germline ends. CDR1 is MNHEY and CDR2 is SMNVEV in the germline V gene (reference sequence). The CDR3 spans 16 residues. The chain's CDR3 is CASSGGVSGGAGEQYF. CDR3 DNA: TGTGCCAGCAGTGGAGGTGTTTCCGGGGGCGCGGGGGAGCAGTACTTC.

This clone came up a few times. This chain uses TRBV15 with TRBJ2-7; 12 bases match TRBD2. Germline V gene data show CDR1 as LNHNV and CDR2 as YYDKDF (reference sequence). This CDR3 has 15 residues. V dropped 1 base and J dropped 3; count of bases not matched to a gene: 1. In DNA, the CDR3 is TGTGCCACCAGCAGAGGGACTAGCGGGAACTACGAGCAGTACTTC. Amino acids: CATSRGTSGNYEQYF.

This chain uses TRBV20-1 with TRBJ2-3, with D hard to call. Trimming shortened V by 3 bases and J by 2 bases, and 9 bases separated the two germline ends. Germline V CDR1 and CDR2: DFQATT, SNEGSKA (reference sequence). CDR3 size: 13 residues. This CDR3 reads CSASNPDTDTQYF. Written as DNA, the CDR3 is TGCAGTGCTAGTAATCCGGACACAGATACGCAGTATTTT.

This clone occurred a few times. This chain's CDR3 is CASSIQGVNTEAFF. In nucleotides, the CDR3 is TGTGCCAGCAGTATACAGGGAGTGAACACTGAAGCTTTCTTT. The rearrangement uses TRBV12-3 or TRBV12-4 and TRBJ1-1; D is perhaps TRBD1 (6 bases). The CDR3 is 14 amino acids. Trimming left V 5 bases short and J 0 bases short, with 10 bases between.

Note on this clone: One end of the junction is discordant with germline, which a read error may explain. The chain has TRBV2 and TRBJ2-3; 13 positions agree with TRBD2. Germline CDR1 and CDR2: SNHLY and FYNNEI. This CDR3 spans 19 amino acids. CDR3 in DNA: TGTGCCAGCAGTGAAGCACTAGCGGGAGGGCCCCAGGCCCATGATACTCAGTATTTT. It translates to CASSEALAGGPQAHDTQYF.

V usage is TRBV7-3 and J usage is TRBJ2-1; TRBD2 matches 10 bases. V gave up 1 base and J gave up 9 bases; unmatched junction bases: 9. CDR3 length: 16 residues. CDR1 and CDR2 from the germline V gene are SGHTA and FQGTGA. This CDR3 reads CASSLNVLAGVGEQFF. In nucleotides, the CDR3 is TGTGCCAGCAGCTTAAACGTCCTAGCGGGAGTGGGTGAGCAGTTCTTC.

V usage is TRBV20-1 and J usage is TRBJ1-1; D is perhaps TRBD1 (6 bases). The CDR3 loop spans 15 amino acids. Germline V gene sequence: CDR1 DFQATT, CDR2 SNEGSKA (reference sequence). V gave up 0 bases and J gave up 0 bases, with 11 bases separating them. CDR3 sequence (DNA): TGCAGTGCTAGAGAGACAGGTCCAATGAACACTGAAGCTTTCTTT. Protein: CSARETGPMNTEAFF.

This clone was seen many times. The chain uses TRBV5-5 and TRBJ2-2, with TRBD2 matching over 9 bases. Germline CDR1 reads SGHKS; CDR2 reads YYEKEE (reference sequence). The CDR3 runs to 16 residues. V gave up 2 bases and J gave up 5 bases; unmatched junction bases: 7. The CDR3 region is CASSFYSGSGTGELFF. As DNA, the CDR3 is TGTGCCAGCAGCTTCTATAGCGGGAGTGGAACCGGGGAGCTGTTTTTT.

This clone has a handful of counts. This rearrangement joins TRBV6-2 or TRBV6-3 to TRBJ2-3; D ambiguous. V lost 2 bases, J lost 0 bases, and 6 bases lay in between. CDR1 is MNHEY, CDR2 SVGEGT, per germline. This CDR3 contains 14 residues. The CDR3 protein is CASSYTASTDTQYF. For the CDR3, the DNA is TGTGCCAGCAGTTACACGGCTAGCACAGATACGCAGTATTTT.

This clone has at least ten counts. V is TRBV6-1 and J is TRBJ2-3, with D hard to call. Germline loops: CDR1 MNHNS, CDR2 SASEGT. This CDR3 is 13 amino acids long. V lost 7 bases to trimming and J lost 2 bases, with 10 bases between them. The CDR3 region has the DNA TGTGCCAGCAAGAAAGGGAACACAGATACGCAGTATTTT. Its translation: CASKKGNTDTQYF.

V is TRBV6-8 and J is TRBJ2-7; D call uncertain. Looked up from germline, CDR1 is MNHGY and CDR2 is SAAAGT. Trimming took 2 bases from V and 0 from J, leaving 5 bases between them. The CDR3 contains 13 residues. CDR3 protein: CASSYPSSYEQYF. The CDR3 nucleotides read TGTGCCAGCAGTTACCCAAGCTCCTACGAGCAGTACTTC.

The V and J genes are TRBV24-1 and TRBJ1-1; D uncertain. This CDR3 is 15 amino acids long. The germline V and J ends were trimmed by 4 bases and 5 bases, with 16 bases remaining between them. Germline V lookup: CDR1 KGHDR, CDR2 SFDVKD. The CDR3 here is CATSDFDPRGTEAFF. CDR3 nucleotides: TGTGCCACCAGTGACTTCGACCCCCGAGGGACTGAAGCTTTCTTT.

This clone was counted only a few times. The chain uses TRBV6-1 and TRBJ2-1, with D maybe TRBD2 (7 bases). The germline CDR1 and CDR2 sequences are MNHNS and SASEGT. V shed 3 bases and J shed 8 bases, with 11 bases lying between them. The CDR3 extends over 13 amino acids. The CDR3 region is CASSDTGRDEQFF. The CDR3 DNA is TGTGCCAGCAGTGACACAGGGAGGGATGAGCAGTTCTTC.

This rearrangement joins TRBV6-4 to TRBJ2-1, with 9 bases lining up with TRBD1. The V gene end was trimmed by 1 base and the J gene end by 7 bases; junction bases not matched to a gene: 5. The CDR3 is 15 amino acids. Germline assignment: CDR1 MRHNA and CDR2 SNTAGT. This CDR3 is CASSDLGTGNNEQFF. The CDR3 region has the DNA TGTGCCAGCAGTGACTTAGGGACAGGGAATAATGAGCAGTTCTTC.

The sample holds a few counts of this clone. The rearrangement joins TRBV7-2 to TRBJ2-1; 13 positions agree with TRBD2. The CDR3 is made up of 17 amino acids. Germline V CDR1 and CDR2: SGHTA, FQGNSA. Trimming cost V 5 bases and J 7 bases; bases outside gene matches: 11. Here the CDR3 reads CASSVTSGGVFLNEQFF. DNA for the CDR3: TGTGCCAGCAGCGTAACTAGCGGGGGGGTATTCTTAAATGAGCAGTTCTTC. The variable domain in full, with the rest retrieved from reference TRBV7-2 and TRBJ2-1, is GAGVSQSPSNKVTEKGKDVELRCDPISGHTALYWYRQSLGQGLEFLIYFQGNSAPDKSGLPSDRFSAERTGGSVSTLTIQRTQQEDSAVYLCASSVTSGGVFLNEQFFGPGTRLTVL.

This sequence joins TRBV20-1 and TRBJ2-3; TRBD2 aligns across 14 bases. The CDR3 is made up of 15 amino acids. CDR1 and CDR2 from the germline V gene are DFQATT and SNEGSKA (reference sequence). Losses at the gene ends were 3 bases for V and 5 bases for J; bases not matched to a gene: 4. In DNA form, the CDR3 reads TGCAGTGCTAGGGGACTAGCGGGAGTGATAGATACGCAGTATTTT. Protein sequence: CSARGLAGVIDTQYF.

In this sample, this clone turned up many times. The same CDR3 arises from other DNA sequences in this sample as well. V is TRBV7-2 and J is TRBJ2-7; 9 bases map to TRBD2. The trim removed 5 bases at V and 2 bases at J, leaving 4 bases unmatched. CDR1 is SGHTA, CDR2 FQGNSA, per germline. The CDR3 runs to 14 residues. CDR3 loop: CASSPGLAPYEQYF. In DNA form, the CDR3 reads TGTGCCAGCAGCCCGGGACTAGCCCCCTACGAGCAGTACTTC.

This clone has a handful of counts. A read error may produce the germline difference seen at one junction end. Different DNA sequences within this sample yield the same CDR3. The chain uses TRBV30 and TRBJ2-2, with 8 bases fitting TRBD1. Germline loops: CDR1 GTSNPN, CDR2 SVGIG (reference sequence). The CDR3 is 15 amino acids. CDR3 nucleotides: TGTGCCTGGAGTTGGGGGACAGGTTTCTCCGGGGAGCTGTTTTTC. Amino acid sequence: CAWSWGTGFSGELFF.

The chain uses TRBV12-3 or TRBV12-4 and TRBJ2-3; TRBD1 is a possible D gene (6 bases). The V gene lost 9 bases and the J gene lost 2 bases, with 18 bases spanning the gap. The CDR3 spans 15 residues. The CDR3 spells CASGTGTFDTDTQYF. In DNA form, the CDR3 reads TGTGCCAGTGGAACCGGGACATTCGACACAGATACGCAGTATTTT.

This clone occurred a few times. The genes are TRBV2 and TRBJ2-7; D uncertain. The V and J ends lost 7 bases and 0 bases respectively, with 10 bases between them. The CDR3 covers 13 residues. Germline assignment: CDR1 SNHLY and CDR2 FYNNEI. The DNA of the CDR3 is TGTGCCAGCAAAATAGACGTCTCCTACGAGCAGTACTTC. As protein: CASKIDVSYEQYF. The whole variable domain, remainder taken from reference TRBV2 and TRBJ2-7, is EPEVTQTPSHQVTQMGQEVILRCVPISNHLYFYWYRQILGQKVEFLVSFYNNEISEKSEIFDDQFSVERPDGSNFTLKIRSTKLEDSAMYFCASKIDVSYEQYFGPGTRLTVT.

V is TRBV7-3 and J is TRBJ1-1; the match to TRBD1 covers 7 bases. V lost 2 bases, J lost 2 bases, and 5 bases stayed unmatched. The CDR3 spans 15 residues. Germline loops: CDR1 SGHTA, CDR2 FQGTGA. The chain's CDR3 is CASSLSGGSNTEAFF. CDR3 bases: TGTGCCAGCAGCTTATCAGGGGGATCAAACACTGAAGCTTTCTTT.

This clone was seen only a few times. DNA of the CDR3: TGTGCCAGCAGGTACCGACAGTCTAACACTGAAGCTTTCTTT. This sequence encodes CASRYRQSNTEAFF. J is TRBJ1-1 and V is TRBV6-5, with a tentative D call TRBD1 (5 bases). The germline V and J ends were trimmed by 6 bases and 2 bases, with 13 bases remaining between them. The CDR3 sequence is 14 residues long. Germline CDR1 is MNHEY and CDR2 is SVGAGI.